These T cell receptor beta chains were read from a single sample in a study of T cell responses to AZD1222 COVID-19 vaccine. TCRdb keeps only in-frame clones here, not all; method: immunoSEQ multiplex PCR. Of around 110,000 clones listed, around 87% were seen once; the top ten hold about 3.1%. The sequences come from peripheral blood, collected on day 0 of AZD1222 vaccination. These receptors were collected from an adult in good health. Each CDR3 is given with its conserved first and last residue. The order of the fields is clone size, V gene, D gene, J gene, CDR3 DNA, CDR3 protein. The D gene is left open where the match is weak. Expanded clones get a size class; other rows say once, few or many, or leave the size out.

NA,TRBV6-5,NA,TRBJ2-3,TGTGCCAGCCGGAGAGGAGGGCGCTCAGATACGCAGTATTTT,CASRRGGRSDTQYF
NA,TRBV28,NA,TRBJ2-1,TGTGCCAGCAGTTCCAGAAGAGCCGCCCTGTACAATGAGCAGTTCTTC,CASSSRRAALYNEQFF
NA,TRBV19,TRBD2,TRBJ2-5,TGTGCCAGTAGTATAGTCGGGGGGTCCCAGTACTTC,CASSIVGGSQYF
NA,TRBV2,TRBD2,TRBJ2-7,TGTGCCACCCACCAGCGGGGCGAGCAGTACTTC,CATHQRGEQYF
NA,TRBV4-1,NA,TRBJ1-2,TGCGCCAGCAGCCAAGAGGGCAGGGTCGATGGCTACACCTTC,CASSQEGRVDGYTF
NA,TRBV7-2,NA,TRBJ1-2,TGTGCCAGCAGCTCCCAGCCGACTGCCGGGTACACCTTC,CASSSQPTAGYTF
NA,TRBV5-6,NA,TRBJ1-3,TGTGCCAGTTCGACAGGCACTGGAAACACCATATATTTT,CASSTGTGNTIYF
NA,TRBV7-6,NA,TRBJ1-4,TGTGCCAGCAGCTTAGAGCCGGGGTTTAATGAAAAACTGTTTTTT,CASSLEPGFNEKLFF
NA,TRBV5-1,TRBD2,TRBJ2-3,TGCGCCAGCAGCTTGGCCTCCGGGACTAGGGGTACGCAGTATTTT,CASSLASGTRGTQYF
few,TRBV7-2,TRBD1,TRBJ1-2,TGTGCCAGCAGCCAGGGACAGGGGGCAATTGGCTACACCTTC,CASSQGQGAIGYTF
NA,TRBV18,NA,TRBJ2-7,TGTGCCAGCTCACCACCGTCAGGGCCTCCGCGCCACGAGCAGTACTTC,CASSPPSGPPRHEQYF
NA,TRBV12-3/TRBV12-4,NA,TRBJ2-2,TGTGCCAGCAGGGGCCAGGGTACCGGGGAGCTGTTTTTT,CASRGQGTGELFF
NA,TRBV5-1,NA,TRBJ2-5,TGCGCCAGCAGCTGGTCTAGCGCCGCCCAAGAGACCCAGTACTTC,CASSWSSAAQETQYF
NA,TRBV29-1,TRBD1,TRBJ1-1,TGCAGCGTTGAAGGTCGGGGACAGGAGTTAAGGGGCACTGAAGCTTTCTTT,CSVEGRGQELRGTEAFF
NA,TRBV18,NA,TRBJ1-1,TGTGCCAGCTCACCGGGACATCGGAGGCACCTTCAGAACACTGAAGCTTTCTTT,CASSPGHRRHLQNTEAFF
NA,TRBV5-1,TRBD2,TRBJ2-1,TGCGCCAGCAGCTTGGACCCCCCTAGAGCGGGGTTCCTGAGCTCCTACAATGAGCAGTTCTTC,CASSLDPPRAGFLSSYNEQFF
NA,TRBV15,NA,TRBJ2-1,TGTGCCACCAGCCCCCCTCGGACGCGGAGGGGAGACGGTGAGCAGTTCTTC,CATSPPRTRRGDGEQFF
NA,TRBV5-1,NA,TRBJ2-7,TGCGCCAGCAGCTTGGTAGGAGGGTCCTACGAGCAGTACTTC,CASSLVGGSYEQYF
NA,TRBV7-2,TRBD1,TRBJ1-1,TGTGCCAGCAGCCTTACGACAGGGGGCGACACTGAAGCTTTCTTT,CASSLTTGGDTEAFF
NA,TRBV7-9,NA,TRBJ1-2,TGTGCCAGCAGCGGAGCGAGGGACCGATGGTTCTATGGCTACACCTTC,CASSGARDRWFYGYTF
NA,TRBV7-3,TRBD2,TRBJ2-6,TGTGCCAGCAGCTCGCTCGGACTAGCGGGAGGCTCTGGGGCCAACGTCCTGACTTTC,CASSSLGLAGGSGANVLTF
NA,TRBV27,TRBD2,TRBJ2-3,TGTGCCAGCAGCCTTAGCGGGGGGGCCCCAGATACGCAGTATTTT,CASSLSGGAPDTQYF
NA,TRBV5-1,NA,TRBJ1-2,TGCGCCAGCAGCTCTCGGGGAGGGGTCATCTATGGCTACACCTTC,CASSSRGGVIYGYTF
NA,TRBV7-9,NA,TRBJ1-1,TGTGCCAGCAGCCCCCGACCGGGCTCCTACACTGAAGCTTTCTTT,CASSPRPGSYTEAFF
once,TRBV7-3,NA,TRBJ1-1,TGTGCCAGCAGCTTAGGCAGGGCGAACACTGAAGCTTTCTTT,CASSLGRANTEAFF
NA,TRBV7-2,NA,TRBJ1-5,TGTGCCAGCAGCTTATGGGTATCCGTCAATCAGCCCCAGCATTTT,CASSLWVSVNQPQHF
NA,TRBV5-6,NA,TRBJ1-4,TGTGCCAGCAGCTTGGACCGTCTGGGTGCTAATGAAAAACTGTTTTTT,CASSLDRLGANEKLFF
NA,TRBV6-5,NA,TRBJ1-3,TGTGCCAGCAGTTACACCCGGGCGGGAAACACCATATATTTT,CASSYTRAGNTIYF
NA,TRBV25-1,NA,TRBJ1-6,TGTGCCAGCGGGTCCAGCTCCTATAATTCACCCCTCCACTTT,CASGSSSYNSPLHF
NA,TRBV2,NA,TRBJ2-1,TGTGCCAGCAGCAGGCTTCTGGATGAGCAGTTCTTC,CASSRLLDEQFF
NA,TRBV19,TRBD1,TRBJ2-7,TGTGCCAGTAGTATCGGGGACAGGGGGCTTTCGTTGCAGTACTTC,CASSIGDRGLSLQYF
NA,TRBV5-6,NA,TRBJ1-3,TGTGCCAGCAGCACTACAGGAAACACCATATATTTT,CASSTTGNTIYF
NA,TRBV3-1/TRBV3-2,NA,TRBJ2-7,TGTGCCAGCAGCCAAGTATTAGCGGCTCCCTACGAGCAGTACTTC,CASSQVLAAPYEQYF
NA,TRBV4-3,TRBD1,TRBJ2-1,TGCGCCAGCAGCCCTTCATCAGGGGGTTACAATGAGCAGTTCTTC,CASSPSSGGYNEQFF
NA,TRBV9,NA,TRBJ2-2,TGTGCCAGCAGCCAGGGCCCGAACACCGGGGAGCTGTTTTTT,CASSQGPNTGELFF
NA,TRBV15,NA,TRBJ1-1,TGTGCCACCAGCAGAGCAGGAAAGGGCACTGAAGCTTTCTTT,CATSRAGKGTEAFF
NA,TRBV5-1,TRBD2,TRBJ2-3,TGCGCCAGCAGCTCCGGGGGGGCCAGTGTGTCAGATACGCAGTATTTT,CASSSGGASVSDTQYF
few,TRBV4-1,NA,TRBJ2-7,TGCGCCAGCAGCCAACGACTTAATGAACCCTACGAGCAGTACTTC,CASSQRLNEPYEQYF
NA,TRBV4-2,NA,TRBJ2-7,TGTGCCAGCAGCCCAGGATCGTCCTACGAGCAGTACTTC,CASSPGSSYEQYF
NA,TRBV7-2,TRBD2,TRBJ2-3,TGTGCCAGCAGCTTACGGGGAGGGGCCCCAGATACGCAGTATTTT,CASSLRGGAPDTQYF
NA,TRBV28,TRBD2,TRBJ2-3,TGTGCCAGCAGTTTAATTCTAGCGGGAGGCACAGATACGCAGTATTTT,CASSLILAGGTDTQYF
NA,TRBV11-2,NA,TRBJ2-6,TGTGCCAGCAGCTTATTACAGGGCGCTGGGGCCAACGTCCTGACTTTC,CASSLLQGAGANVLTF
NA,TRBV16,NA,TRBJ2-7,TGTGCCAGCAGCCAAAGCCGGGATGTCAACGAGCAGTACTTC,CASSQSRDVNEQYF
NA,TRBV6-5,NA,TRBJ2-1,TGTGCCAGCAGGCGAAACCGGGGGTACAATGAGCAGTTCTTC,CASRRNRGYNEQFF
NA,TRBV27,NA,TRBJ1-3,TGTGCCAGCAGTCTCTCAACTGGAAACACCATATATTTT,CASSLSTGNTIYF
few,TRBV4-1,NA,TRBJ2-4,TGCGCCAGCAGCCAAGGGAGAGCGGACTCTCAGTACTTC,CASSQGRADSQYF
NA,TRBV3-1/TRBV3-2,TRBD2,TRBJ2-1,TGTGCCAGCAGCCAAGGACTGACTAGCGGATACAATGAGCAGTTCTTC,CASSQGLTSGYNEQFF
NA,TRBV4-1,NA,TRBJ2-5,TGCGCCAGCAGCCAAGTTGGGACCCGCCTCGGAGAGACCCAGTACTTC,CASSQVGTRLGETQYF
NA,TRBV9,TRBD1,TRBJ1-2,TGTGCCAGCAGCGTCGGACAGGGGGCAAGAGGCTACACCTTC,CASSVGQGARGYTF
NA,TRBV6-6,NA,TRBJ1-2,TGTGCCAGCAGTTCCTCAATCTCCGGGACCAACTATGGCTACACCTTC,CASSSSISGTNYGYTF
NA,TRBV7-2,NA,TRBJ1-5,TGTGCCAGCAGCTTGGACACCCGGAACTACCAGCCCCAGCATTTT,CASSLDTRNYQPQHF
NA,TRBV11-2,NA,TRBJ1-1,TGTGCCAGCAGCTTTCAGGGTGGCACTGAAGCTTTCTTT,CASSFQGGTEAFF